The clone carrying this T cell receptor beta chain was seen repeatedly, ten times or more. Its target is unknown. This specimen comes from a study of blood T cells in healthy people across ages. Using a J-beta primer mix together with a sample-barcoded 5' primer, a second PCR was run for roughly 7 to 12 cycles. One entry per CDR3 protein results from TCRdb running MiXCR on the 5' RACE reads. The repertoire holds roughly 900,000 distinct CDR3 sequences, around 48% seen once, with over 10% in the top ten. The study, taken as a whole, reports: Among long-lived donors, naive CD4+ cells were more numerous and diversity higher than in aged donors.

V was shortened by 2 bases and J by 0 bases, with 9 bases between the two germline ends. CDR3 size: 15 residues. Per the germline V gene, CDR1 is MNHEY and CDR2 is SVGAGI. This chain links TRBV6-5 with TRBJ2-3; maybe TRBD1 (6 bases). The source material was blood. The clonotype comes from a man younger than 40 in good health. CDR3 DNA sequence: TGTGCCAGCAGTTACGAGGGGGTCAGCACAGATACGCAGTATTTT. It is translated as CASSYEGVSTDTQYF.